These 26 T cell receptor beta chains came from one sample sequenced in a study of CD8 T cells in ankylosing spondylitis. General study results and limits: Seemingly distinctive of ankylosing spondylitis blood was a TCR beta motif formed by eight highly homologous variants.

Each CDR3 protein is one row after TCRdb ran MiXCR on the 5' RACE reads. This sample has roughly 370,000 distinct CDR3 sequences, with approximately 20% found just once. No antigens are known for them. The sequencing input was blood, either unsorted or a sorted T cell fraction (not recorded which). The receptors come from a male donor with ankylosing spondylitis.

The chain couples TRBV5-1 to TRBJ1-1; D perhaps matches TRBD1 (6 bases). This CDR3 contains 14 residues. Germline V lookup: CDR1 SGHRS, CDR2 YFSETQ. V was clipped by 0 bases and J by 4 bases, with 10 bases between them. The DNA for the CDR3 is TGCGCCAGCAGCTTGGTATTAGGGGGCACTGAAGCTTTCTTT. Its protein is CASSLVLGGTEAFF.

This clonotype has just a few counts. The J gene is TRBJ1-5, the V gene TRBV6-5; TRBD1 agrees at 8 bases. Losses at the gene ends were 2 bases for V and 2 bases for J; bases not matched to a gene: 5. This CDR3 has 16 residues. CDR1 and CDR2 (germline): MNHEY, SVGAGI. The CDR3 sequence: CASSYDGQGGNQPQHF. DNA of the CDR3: TGTGCCAGCAGTTACGACGGACAGGGCGGCAATCAGCCCCAGCATTTT.

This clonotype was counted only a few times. The CDR3 sequence: CASSLFRTGTTNTEAFF. In DNA, the CDR3 is TGTGCCAGCAGTTTATTCCGGACAGGGACTACGAACACTGAAGCTTTCTTT. The genes are TRBV27 and TRBJ1-1; 8 bases agree with TRBD1. The germline CDR1 and CDR2 sequences are MNHEY and SMNVEV (reference sequence). The junction had 8 bases not matched to a gene; V was cut back by 1 base and J by 1 base. The CDR3 loop spans 17 amino acids.

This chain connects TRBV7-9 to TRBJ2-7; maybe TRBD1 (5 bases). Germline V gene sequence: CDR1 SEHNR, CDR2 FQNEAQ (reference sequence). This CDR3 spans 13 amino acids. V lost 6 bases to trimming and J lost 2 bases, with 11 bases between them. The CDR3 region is CASRMDTTYEQYF. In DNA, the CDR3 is TGTGCCAGCAGGATGGACACCACCTACGAGCAGTACTTC.

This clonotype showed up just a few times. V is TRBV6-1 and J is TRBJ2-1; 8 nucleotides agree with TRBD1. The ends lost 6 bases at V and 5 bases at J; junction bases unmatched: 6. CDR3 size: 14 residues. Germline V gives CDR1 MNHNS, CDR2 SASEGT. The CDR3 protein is CASRPGQGDNEQFF. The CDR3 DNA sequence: TGTGCCAGCAGACCCGGACAGGGAGACAATGAGCAGTTCTTC.

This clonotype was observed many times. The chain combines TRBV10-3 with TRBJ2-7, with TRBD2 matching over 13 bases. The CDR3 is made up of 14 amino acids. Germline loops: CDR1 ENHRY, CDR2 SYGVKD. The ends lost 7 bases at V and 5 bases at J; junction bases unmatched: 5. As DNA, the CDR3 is TGTGCCATCACAGCCGGACTAGCGGGAGACGAGCAGTACTTC. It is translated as CAITAGLAGDEQYF.

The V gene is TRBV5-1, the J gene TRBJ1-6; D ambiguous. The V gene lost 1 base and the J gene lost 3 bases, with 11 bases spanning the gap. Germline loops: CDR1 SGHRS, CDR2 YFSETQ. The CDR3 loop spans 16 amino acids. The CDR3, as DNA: TGCGCCAGCAGCTTGATGGGCCCCGACTATAATTCACCCCTCCACTTT. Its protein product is CASSLMGPDYNSPLHF.

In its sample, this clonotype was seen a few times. The DNA for the CDR3 is TGTGCCAGCCGACAGGACTTCTACGAGCAGTACTTC. Translated: CASRQDFYEQYF. The chain links TRBV28 to TRBJ2-7; a possible D gene is TRBD1 (6 bases). The CDR3 consists of 12 residues. Trimming took off 8 bases at V and 3 bases at J, with 11 bases between the two ends. Germline values: CDR1 MDHEN, CDR2 SYDVKM.

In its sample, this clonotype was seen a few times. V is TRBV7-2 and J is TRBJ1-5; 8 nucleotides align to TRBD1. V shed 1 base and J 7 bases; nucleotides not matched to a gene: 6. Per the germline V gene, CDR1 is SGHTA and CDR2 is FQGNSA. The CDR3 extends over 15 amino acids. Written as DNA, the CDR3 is TGTGCCAGCAGCTTAGACAGGGGGGAATGGCAGCCCCAGCATTTT. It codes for CASSLDRGEWQPQHF.

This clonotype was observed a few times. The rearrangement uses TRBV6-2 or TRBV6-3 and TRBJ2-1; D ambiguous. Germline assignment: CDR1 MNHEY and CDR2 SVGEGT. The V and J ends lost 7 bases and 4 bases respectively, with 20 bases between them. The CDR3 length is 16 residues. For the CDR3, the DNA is TGTGCCAGCACCCCGCGAGACCGAATAACATACAATGAGCAGTTCTTC. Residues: CASTPRDRITYNEQFF.

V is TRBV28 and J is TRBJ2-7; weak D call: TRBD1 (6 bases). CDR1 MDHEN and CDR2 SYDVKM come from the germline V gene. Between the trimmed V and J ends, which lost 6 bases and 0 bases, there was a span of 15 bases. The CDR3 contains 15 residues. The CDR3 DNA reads TGTGCCAGCAGGATCGGACAGAAGAGCTCCTACGAGCAGTACTTC. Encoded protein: CASRIGQKSSYEQYF.

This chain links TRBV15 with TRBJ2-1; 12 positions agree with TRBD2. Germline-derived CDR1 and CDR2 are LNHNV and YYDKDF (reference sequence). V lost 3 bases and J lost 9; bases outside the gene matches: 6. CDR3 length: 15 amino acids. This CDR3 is CATSSSTSGRTEQFF. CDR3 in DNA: TGTGCCACCAGCAGTTCGACTAGCGGGAGAACTGAGCAGTTCTTC.

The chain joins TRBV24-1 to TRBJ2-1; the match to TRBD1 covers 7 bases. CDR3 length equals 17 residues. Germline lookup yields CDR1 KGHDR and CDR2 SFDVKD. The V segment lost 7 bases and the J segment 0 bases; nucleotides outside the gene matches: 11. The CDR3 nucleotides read TGTGCCACCAGCGACTCCGGGACAGTGGACTCCTACAATGAGCAGTTCTTC. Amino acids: CATSDSGTVDSYNEQFF.

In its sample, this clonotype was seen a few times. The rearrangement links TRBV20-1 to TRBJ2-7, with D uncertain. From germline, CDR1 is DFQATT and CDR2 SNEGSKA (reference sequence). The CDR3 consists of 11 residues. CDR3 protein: CSADSINGQYF. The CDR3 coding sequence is TGCAGCGCTGACTCGATCAACGGGCAGTACTTC.

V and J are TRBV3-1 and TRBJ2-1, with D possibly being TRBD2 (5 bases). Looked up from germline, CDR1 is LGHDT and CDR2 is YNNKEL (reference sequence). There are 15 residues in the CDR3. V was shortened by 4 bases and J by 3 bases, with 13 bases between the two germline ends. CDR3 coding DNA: TGTGCCAGCAGCCTTCTAGCAGGTCGCTACAATGAGCAGTTCTTC. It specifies CASSLLAGRYNEQFF.

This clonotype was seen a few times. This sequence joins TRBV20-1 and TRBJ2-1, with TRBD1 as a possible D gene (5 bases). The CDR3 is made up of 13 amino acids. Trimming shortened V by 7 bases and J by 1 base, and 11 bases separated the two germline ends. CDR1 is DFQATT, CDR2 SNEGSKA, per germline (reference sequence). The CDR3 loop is CSVRAVSYNEQFF. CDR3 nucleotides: TGCAGTGTCAGGGCCGTTTCCTACAATGAGCAGTTCTTC.

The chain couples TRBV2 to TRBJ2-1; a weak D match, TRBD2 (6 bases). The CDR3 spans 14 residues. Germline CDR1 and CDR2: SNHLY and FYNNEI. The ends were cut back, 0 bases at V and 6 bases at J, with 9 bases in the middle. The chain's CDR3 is CASSEADYINEQFF. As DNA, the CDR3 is TGTGCCAGCAGTGAAGCGGACTATATCAATGAGCAGTTCTTC.

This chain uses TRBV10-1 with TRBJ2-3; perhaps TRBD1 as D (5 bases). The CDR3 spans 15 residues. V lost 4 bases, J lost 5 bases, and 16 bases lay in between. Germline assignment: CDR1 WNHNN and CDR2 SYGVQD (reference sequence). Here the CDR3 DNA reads TGCGCCAGCAGTGCAAGGTCCACAGGTATAGATACGCAGTATTTT. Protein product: CASSARSTGIDTQYF.

In DNA form, the CDR3 reads TGCAGTGTTCGACCGATGACAGGGCTCGGGGAGACCCAGTACTTC. Its translation: CSVRPMTGLGETQYF. This sequence joins TRBV20-1 and TRBJ2-5; 7 bases are a match to TRBD1. This CDR3 comprises 15 residues. The ends lost 7 bases at V and 5 bases at J; junction bases unmatched: 16. The germline CDR1 and CDR2 sequences are DFQATT and SNEGSKA (reference sequence).

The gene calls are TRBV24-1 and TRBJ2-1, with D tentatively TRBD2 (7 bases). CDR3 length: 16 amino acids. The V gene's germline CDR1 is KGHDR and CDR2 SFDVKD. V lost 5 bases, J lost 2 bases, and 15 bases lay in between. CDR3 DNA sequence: TGTGCCACCAGTGTGGGGGGGGGCGGGACCTACAATGAGCAGTTCTTC. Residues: CATSVGGGGTYNEQFF.

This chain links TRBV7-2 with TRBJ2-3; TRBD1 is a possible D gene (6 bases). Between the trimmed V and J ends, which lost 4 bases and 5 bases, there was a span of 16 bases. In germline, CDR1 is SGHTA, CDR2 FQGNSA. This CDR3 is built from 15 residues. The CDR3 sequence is CASSSRDKRQDTQYF. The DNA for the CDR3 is TGTGCCAGCAGCTCCCGGGACAAACGCCAAGATACGCAGTATTTT.

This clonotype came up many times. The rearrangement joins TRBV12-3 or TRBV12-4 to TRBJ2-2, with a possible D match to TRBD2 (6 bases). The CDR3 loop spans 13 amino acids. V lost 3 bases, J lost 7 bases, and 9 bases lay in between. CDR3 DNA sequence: TGTGCCAGCAGTTTTAGGGGAGGCGGGGAGCTGTTTTTT. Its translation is CASSFRGGGELFF.

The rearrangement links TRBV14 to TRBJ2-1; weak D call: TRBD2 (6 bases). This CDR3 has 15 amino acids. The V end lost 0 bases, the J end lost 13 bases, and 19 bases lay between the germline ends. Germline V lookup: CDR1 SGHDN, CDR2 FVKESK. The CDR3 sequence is CASSQDFVAGRYQFF. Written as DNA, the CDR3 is TGTGCCAGCAGCCAAGATTTCGTGGCGGGAAGGTATCAGTTCTTC.

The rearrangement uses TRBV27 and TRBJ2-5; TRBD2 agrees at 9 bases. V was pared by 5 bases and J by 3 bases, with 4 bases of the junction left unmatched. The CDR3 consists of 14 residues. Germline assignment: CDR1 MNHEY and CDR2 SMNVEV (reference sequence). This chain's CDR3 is CASSPIAGEETQYF. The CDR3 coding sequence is TGTGCCAGCAGTCCCATAGCGGGAGAAGAGACCCAGTACTTC.

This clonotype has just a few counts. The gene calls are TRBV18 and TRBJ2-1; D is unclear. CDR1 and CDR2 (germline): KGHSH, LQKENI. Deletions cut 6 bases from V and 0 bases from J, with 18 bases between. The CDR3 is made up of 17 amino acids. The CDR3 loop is CASSLMNNRASYNEQFF. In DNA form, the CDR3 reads TGTGCCAGCTCCCTTATGAACAACCGGGCCTCCTACAATGAGCAGTTCTTC.

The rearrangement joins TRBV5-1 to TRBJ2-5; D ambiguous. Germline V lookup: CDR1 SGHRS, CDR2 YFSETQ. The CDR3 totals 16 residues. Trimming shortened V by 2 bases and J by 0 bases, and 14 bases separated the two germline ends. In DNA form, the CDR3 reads TGCGCCAGCAGCTTCTCTTTCTCCGGGTACCAAGAGACCCAGTACTTC. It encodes CASSFSFSGYQETQYF.